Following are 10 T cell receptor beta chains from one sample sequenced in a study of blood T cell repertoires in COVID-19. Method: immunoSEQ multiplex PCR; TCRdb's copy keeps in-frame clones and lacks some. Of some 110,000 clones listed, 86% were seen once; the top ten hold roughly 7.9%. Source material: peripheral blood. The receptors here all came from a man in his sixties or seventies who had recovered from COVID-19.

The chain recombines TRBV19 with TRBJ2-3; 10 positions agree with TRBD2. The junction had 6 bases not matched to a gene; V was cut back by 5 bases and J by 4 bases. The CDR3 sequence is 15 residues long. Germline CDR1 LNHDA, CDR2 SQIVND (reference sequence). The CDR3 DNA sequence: TGTGCCAGTAGTCAGCCTAGCGGGGGTTCAGATACGCAGTATTTT. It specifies CASSQPSGGSDTQYF.

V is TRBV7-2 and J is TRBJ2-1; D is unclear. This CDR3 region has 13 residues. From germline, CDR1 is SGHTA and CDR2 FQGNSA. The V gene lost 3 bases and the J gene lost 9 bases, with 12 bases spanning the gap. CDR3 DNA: TGTGCCAGCAGCTTTTTCACAGAAAGTGAGCAGTTCTTC. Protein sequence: CASSFFTESEQFF.

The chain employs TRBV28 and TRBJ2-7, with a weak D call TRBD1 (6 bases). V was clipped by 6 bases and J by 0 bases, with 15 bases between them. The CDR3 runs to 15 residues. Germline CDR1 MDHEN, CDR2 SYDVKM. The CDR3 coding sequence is TGTGCCAGCAGGCCGGGACATATGAGCTCCTACGAGCAGTACTTC. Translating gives CASRPGHMSSYEQYF.

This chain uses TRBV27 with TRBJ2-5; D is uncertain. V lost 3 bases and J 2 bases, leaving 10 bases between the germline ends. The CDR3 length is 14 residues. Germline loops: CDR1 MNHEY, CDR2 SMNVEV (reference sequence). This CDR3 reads CASSLQNPQETQYF. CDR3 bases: TGTGCCAGCAGTTTGCAGAACCCTCAAGAGACCCAGTACTTC.

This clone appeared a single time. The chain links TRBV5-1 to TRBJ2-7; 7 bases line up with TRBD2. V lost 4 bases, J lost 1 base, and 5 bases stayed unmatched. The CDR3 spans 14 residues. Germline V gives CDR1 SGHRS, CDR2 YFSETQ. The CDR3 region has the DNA TGCGCCAGCAGCCGTGATAGCGGGTCCTACGAGCAGTACTTC. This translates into CASSRDSGSYEQYF.

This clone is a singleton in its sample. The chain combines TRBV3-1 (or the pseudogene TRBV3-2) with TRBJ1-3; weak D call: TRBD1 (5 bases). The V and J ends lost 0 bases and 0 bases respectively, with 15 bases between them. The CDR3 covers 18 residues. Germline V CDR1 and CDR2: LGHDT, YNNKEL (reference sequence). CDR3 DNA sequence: TGTGCCAGCAGCCAAGAAGGGGATCGGGCGAGCTCTGGAAACACCATATATTTT. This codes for CASSQEGDRASSGNTIYF.

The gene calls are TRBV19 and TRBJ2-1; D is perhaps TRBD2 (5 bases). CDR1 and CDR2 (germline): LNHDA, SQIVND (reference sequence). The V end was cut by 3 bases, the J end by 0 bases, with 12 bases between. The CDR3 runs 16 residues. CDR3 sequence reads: CASSIFEGFSYNEQFF. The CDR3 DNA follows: TGTGCCAGTAGTATTTTTGAGGGTTTCTCCTACAATGAGCAGTTCTTC. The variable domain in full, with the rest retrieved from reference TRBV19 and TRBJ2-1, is DGGITQSPKYLFRKEGQNVTLSCEQNLNHDAMYWYRQDPGQGLRLIYYSQIVNDFQKGDIAEGYSVSREKKESFPLTVTSAQKNPTAFYLCASSIFEGFSYNEQFFGPGTRLTVL.

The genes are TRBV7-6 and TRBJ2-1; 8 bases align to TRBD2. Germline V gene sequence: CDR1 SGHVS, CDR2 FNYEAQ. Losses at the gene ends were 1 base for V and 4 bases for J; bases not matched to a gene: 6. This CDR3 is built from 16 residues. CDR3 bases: TGTGCCAGCAGCTTAGGTTTAGCGGGATTTTACAATGAGCAGTTCTTC. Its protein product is CASSLGLAGFYNEQFF.

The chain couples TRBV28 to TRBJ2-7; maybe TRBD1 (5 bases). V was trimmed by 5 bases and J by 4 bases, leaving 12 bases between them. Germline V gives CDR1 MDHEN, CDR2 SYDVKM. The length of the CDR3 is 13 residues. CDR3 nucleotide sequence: TGTGCCAGCAGTACAGGAAACGTGTACGAGCAGTACTTC. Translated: CASSTGNVYEQYF.

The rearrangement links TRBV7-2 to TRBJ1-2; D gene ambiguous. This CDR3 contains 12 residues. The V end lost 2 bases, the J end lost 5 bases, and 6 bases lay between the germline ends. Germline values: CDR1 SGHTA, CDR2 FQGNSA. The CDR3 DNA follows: TGTGCCAGCAGCTTATCCATGTATGGCTACACCTTC. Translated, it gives CASSLSMYGYTF. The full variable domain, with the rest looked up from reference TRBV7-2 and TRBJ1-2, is GAGVSQSPSNKVTEKGKDVELRCDPISGHTALYWYRQSLGQGLEFLIYFQGNSAPDKSGLPSDRFSAERTGGSVSTLTIQRTQQEDSAVYLCASSLSMYGYTFGSGTRLTVV.